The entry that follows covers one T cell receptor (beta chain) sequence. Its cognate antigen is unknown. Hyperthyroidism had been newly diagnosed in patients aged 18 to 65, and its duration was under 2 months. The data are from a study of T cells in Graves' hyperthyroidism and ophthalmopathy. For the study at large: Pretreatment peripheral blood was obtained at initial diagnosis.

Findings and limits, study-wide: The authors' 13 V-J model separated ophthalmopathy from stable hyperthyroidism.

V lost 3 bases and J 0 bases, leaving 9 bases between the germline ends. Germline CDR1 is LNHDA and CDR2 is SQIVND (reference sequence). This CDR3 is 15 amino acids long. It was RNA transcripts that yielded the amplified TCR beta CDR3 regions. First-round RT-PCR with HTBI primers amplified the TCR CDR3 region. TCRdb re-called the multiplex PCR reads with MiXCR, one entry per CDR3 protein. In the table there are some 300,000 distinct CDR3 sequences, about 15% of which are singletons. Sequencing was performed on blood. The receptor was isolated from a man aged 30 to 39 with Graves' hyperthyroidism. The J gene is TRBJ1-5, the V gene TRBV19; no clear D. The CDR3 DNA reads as TGTGCCAGTAGTATTGTCCAAGCTAGCAATCAGCCCCAGCATTTT. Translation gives CASSIVQASNQPQHF.